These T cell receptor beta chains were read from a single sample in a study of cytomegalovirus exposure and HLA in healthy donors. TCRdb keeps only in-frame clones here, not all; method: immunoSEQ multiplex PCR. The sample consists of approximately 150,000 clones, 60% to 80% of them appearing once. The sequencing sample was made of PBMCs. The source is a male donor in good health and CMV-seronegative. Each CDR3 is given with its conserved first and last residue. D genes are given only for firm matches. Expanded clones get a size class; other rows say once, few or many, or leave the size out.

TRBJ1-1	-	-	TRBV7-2	CASSLAQGMAAFF	TGTGCCAGCAGCTTAGCCCAGGGCATGGCAGCTTTCTTT
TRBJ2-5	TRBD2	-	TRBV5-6	CASSLIAGARETQYF	TGTGCCAGCAGCTTGATAGCGGGAGCTCGGGAGACCCAGTACTTC
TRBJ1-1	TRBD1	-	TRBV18	CASSPYRGEAFF	TGTGCCAGCTCACCCTACAGGGGGGAAGCTTTCTTT
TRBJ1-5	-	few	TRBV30	CACTVSNQPQHF	TGTGCCTGTACAGTTAGCAATCAGCCCCAGCATTTT
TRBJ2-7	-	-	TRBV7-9	CASSASPSYEQYF	TGTGCCAGCAGCGCTAGCCCTTCCTACGAGCAGTACTTC
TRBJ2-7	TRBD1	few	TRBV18	CASSPRTGMSYEQYF	TGTGCCAGCTCACCTCGGACAGGGATGTCCTACGAGCAGTACTTC
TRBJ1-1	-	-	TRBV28	CASSSTLGKRGNTEAFF	TGTGCCAGCAGTTCCACCCTAGGAAAGAGAGGGAACACTGAAGCTTTCTTT
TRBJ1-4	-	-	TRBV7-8	CASSADPTNEKLFF	TGTGCCAGCAGCGCGGATCCAACTAATGAAAAACTGTTTTTT
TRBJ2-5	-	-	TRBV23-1	CASSRGHQYF	TGCGCCAGCAGTAGGGGCCACCAGTACTTC
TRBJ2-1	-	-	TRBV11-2	CASSPLVGGNEQFF	TGTGCCAGCAGCCCCCTGGTGGGAGGCAATGAGCAGTTCTTC
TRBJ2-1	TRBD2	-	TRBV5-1	CASSLGAGPSYNEQFF	TGCGCCAGCAGCTTGGGAGCGGGACCGTCCTACAATGAGCAGTTCTTC
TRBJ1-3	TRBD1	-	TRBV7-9	CASSSPDRAGNTIYF	TGTGCCAGCAGCTCCCCAGACAGGGCTGGAAACACCATATATTTT
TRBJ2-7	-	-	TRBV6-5	CASSYQGRGPEQYF	TGTGCCAGCAGTTATCAGGGCAGGGGACCCGAGCAGTACTTC
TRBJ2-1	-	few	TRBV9	CASSGIGEQFF	TGTGCCAGCAGCGGCATCGGTGAGCAGTTCTTC
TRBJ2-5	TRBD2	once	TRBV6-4	CASSPGTSSGETQYF	TGTGCCAGCAGTCCCGGGACTAGCAGCGGAGAGACCCAGTACTTC
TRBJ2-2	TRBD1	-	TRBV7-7	CASSLVAGTGNTGELFF	TGTGCCAGCAGCTTAGTGGCCGGGACAGGGAACACCGGGGAGCTGTTTTTT
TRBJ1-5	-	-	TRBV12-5	CASAHFRFCDQPQHF	TGTGCTAGTGCTCACTTCCGGTTTTGCGATCAGCCCCAGCATTTT
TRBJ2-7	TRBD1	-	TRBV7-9	CASSGQGISYEQYF	TGTGCCAGCAGCGGACAGGGAATTTCCTACGAGCAGTACTTC
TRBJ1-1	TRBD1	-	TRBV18	CASSQNRGWNTEAFF	TGTGCCAGCTCACAAAACAGGGGATGGAACACTGAAGCTTTCTTT
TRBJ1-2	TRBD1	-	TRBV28	CASSSGGQNYGYTF	TGTGCCAGCAGTTCAGGGGGCCAAAACTATGGCTACACCTTC
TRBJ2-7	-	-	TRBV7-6	CASSLAGDYEQYF	TGTGCCAGCAGCTTAGCAGGGGACTACGAGCAGTACTTC
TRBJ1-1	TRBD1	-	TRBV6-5	CASSQHRGRTEAFF	TGTGCCAGCAGTCAGCACAGGGGGAGGACTGAAGCTTTCTTT
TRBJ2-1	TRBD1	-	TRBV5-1	CASSLVPDRGNEQFF	TGCGCCAGCAGCTTGGTCCCGGACAGGGGAAATGAGCAGTTCTTC
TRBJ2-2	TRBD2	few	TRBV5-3	CARSLARTLAGPGVPGELFF	TGTGCCAGAAGCTTGGCCCGGACACTAGCGGGCCCCGGGGTTCCCGGGGAGCTGTTTTTT
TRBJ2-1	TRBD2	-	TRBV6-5	CASSYSPGLAVNEQFF	TGTGCCAGCAGCTACTCCCCCGGACTAGCGGTAAATGAGCAGTTCTTC
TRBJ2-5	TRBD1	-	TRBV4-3	CASSQGFRGRQFQETQYF	TGCGCCAGCAGCCAGGGCTTTAGGGGGCGACAGTTCCAAGAGACCCAGTACTTC
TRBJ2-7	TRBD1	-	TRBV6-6	CASSYRQGYYEQYF	TGTGCCAGCAGTTACCGACAGGGTTACTACGAGCAGTACTTC
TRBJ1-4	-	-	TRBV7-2	CASSRGGAEKLFF	TGTGCCAGCAGCCGGGGAGGGGCTGAAAAACTGTTTTTT
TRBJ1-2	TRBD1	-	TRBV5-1	CASILDPGQGAGYTF	TGCGCCAGCATTCTAGACCCTGGACAGGGGGCTGGCTACACCTTC
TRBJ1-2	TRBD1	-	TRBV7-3	CASSQTGVANYGYTF	TGTGCCAGCAGCCAAACAGGGGTAGCTAACTATGGCTACACCTTC
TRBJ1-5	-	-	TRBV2	CASSPEGRSQPQHF	TGTGCCAGCAGTCCGGAGGGCAGAAGTCAGCCCCAGCATTTT
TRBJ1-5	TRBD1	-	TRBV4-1	CASSQGTGGLNQPQHF	TGCGCCAGCAGCCAAGGGACAGGGGGCCTAAATCAGCCCCAGCATTTT
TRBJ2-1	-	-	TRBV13	CASSLGGDYNEQFF	TGTGCCAGCAGCTTAGGCGGGGACTACAATGAGCAGTTCTTC
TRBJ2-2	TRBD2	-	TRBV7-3	CASSSLAGESGELFF	TGTGCCAGCAGCTCCCTCGCGGGAGAATCCGGGGAGCTGTTTTTT
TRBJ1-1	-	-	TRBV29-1	CSVEEVGGSTEAFF	TGCAGCGTTGAAGAAGTGGGGGGGTCCACTGAAGCTTTCTTT
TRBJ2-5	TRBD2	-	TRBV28	CASRTAGGRGETQYF	TGTGCCAGCAGGACCGCGGGGGGCAGGGGAGAGACCCAGTACTTC
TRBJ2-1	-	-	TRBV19	CATTPQRGGYNEQFF	TGTGCCACTACCCCTCAGAGGGGAGGTTACAATGAGCAGTTCTTC
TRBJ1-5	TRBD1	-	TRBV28	CASTSQGAGQPQHF	TGTGCCAGCACCTCACAGGGGGCGGGTCAGCCCCAGCATTTT
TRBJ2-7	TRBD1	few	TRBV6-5	CASSWDRGPYEQYF	TGTGCCAGCAGTTGGGACAGGGGGCCGTACGAGCAGTACTTC
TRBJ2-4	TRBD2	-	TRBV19	CASSIVSSGENIQYF	TGTGCCAGTAGTATAGTCTCTAGCGGGGAAAACATTCAGTACTTC
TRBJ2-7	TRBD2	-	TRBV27	CASTPGTSGSNEQYF	TGTGCCAGCACCCCTGGGACTAGCGGGAGCAACGAGCAGTACTTC
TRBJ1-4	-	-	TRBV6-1	CASSEDRSSNEKLFF	TGTGCCAGCAGTGAAGACAGGAGTTCTAATGAAAAACTGTTTTTT
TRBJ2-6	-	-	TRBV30	CAWSRNRVSGANVLTF	TGTGCCTGGAGTAGGAACAGGGTCTCTGGGGCCAACGTCCTGACTTTC